This T cell receptor beta chain was sequenced during a study of T cell repertoires in cytomegalovirus infection. Study-level information: Indications came from public TCR beta signatures; they pointed to CMV infection and to a matching HLA type.

This clonotype was observed at least ten times. Its antigen remains unidentified. TCRdb re-called the reads with MiXCR, one entry per CDR3 protein. The sample shows some 560,000 distinct CDR3 sequences, 40% of them seen only once. Germline V gene sequence: CDR1 SGHTA, CDR2 FQGNSA. V lost 5 bases and J 7 bases, leaving 9 bases between the germline ends. The CDR3 has 12 amino acids. This material consisted of cultured PBMCs, taken from culture after CMV antigen stimulation. This chain links TRBV7-2 with TRBJ2-4, with no clear D. This receptor was taken from a human donor in good health (CMV status not recorded). Some clones in this sample may be carry-over from other donors' samples. The CDR3 sequence: CASSPSSNIQYF. The CDR3 DNA sequence: TGTGCCAGCAGCCCCAGTAGCAACATTCAGTACTTC.